The 25 T cell receptor beta chains in this list originate from one sample, sequenced in a study of beta chain features in type 1 diabetes. TCRB transcripts that were expressed got sequenced, as all of the isolated RNA had been reverse transcribed. Some clones are missing from TCRdb's copy, which holds only in-frame ones; the method was immunoSEQ multiplex PCR. The sample carries around 330,000 clones, 11% recorded once. Sequenced material: naive CD4+ T cells from blood. The receptors shown here come from a woman aged 30 to 39 in good health.

Comment on this clone: This specimen includes other DNA sequences encoding the same CDR3. The chain combines TRBV7-2 with TRBJ2-3; perhaps TRBD2 as D (5 bases). The V end was cut by 5 bases, the J end by 3 bases, with 6 bases between. Germline V lookup: CDR1 SGHTA, CDR2 FQGNSA. The CDR3 contains 12 residues. The CDR3: CASSPGTDTQYF. The CDR3 coding sequence is TGTGCCAGCAGCCCGGGGACAGATACGCAGTATTTT.

This sequence joins TRBV7-9 and TRBJ1-4, with TRBD1 matching over 7 bases. This CDR3 comprises 14 residues. From germline, CDR1 is SEHNR and CDR2 FQNEAQ (reference sequence). With 8 bases clipped from V and 7 bases from J, the junction kept 10 bases outside the gene matches. The CDR3 here is CASRTQGPVEKLFF. CDR3 nucleotides: TGTGCCAGCCGTACACAGGGGCCGGTTGAAAAACTGTTTTTT.

This clone showed up just a few times. The J gene is TRBJ2-7, the V gene TRBV6-5, with 7 bases fitting TRBD1. The CDR3 loop spans 13 amino acids. The V and J ends lost 4 bases and 6 bases, in that order; junction bases with no gene match: 6. Germline CDR1 reads MNHEY; CDR2 reads SVGAGI. The CDR3 nucleotides are TGTGCCAGCAGTTCACGGGACAGATCCGAGCAGTACTTC. This encodes CASSSRDRSEQYF.

The gene calls are TRBV28 and TRBJ2-3; TRBD2 is a possible D gene (5 bases). This CDR3 has 15 residues. V lost 1 base to trimming and J lost 0 bases, with 8 bases between them. Germline-derived CDR1 and CDR2 are MDHEN and SYDVKM. DNA of the CDR3: TGTGCCAGCAGTTTATTCGGACTGAGCACAGATACGCAGTATTTT. Amino acid sequence: CASSLFGLSTDTQYF.

The rearrangement links TRBV7-2 to TRBJ2-7; TRBD1 might be the D (5 bases). Germline loops: CDR1 SGHTA, CDR2 FQGNSA. This CDR3 spans 14 amino acids. Trimming left V 2 bases short and J 1 base short, with 9 bases between. As DNA, the CDR3 is TGTGCCAGCAGCTTACAGGGTATTTCCTACGAGCAGTACTTC. Its protein is CASSLQGISYEQYF.

The sample holds a few counts of this clone. J is TRBJ2-3 and V is TRBV15; 14 nucleotides agree with TRBD2. This CDR3 is 18 amino acids long. Germline V CDR1 and CDR2: LNHNV, YYDKDF (reference sequence). After removal of 3 bases from V and 4 bases from J, the junction contained 9 bases not matched to a gene. The CDR3 nucleotides are TGTGCCACCAGCAGCGGGACTAGCGGGAGAGGAAGTGCAGATACGCAGTATTTT. This codes for CATSSGTSGRGSADTQYF.

The genes are TRBV10-3 and TRBJ2-5; the D is unclear. CDR3 size: 13 residues. Germline values: CDR1 ENHRY, CDR2 SYGVKD. The V gene lost 3 bases and the J gene lost 1 base, with 6 bases spanning the gap. CDR3 region: CAISDAAQETQYF. In nucleotides, the CDR3 is TGTGCCATCAGTGATGCGGCCCAAGAGACCCAGTACTTC.

The CDR3: CASSRAGASTDTQYF. The CDR3 DNA sequence: TGTGCCAGCAGCCGAGCGGGAGCTAGCACAGATACGCAGTATTTT. The chain joins TRBV7-9 to TRBJ2-3; TRBD2 matches 8 bases. V trimming: 5 bases; J trimming: 0 bases; junction bases outside the gene matches: 4. The germline CDR1 and CDR2 sequences are SEHNR and FQNEAQ (reference sequence). The CDR3 is 15 residues long. Looking up the rest from reference TRBV7-9 and TRBJ2-3 gives the full variable domain: DTGVSQNPRHKITKRGQNVTFRCDPISEHNRLYWYRQTLGQGPEFLTYFQNEAQLEKSRLLSDRFSAERPKGSFSTLEIQRTEQGDSAMYLCASSRAGASTDTQYFGPGTRLTVL.

This clone was detected only a few times. The same CDR3 arises from other DNA sequences in this sample as well. The rearrangement joins TRBV2 to TRBJ2-3; 7 bases match TRBD1. The CDR3 consists of 14 residues. CDR1 is SNHLY, CDR2 FYNNEI, per germline. V lost 4 bases to trimming and J lost 2 bases; unmatched junction nucleotides: 3. The CDR3 protein is CASSGQGPTDTQYF. In DNA form, the CDR3 reads TGTGCCAGCAGTGGACAGGGCCCCACAGATACGCAGTATTTT.

The chain joins TRBV9 to TRBJ2-1; TRBD2 matches at 9 bases. In germline, CDR1 is SGDLS, CDR2 YYNGEE. Trimming removed 0 bases from V and 6 bases from J; junction bases left unmatched: 10. This CDR3 region has 17 residues. Here the CDR3 DNA reads TGTGCCAGCAGCGTAGGGTCTGGGCGGGAGGGAGTCAATGAGCAGTTCTTC. Amino acid sequence: CASSVGSGREGVNEQFF.

The chain uses TRBV5-1 and TRBJ2-1; TRBD2 aligns across 10 bases. Germline V gene lookup returns CDR1 SGHRS and CDR2 YFSETQ. This CDR3 contains 15 residues. The trim removed 7 bases at V and 10 bases at J, leaving 14 bases unmatched. In nucleotides, the CDR3 is TGCGCCAGCCGCGAAGGAGCGGGAGGGCCCCGAGAGCAGTTCTTC. It is translated as CASREGAGGPREQFF.

This clone was counted only a few times. The CDR3 nucleotides read TGTGCCAGCATCCGAGCTACTAGCGGCTACAATGAGCAGTTCTTC. Encoded protein: CASIRATSGYNEQFF. The chain combines TRBV6-6 with TRBJ2-1; TRBD2 matches at 8 bases. With V trimmed by 7 bases and J by 3 bases, 8 bases remained unmatched. CDR3 length: 15 amino acids. CDR1 and CDR2 (germline): MNHNY, SVGAGI (reference sequence).

This clone has just a few counts. The chain has TRBV6-1 and TRBJ1-3, with D possibly TRBD1 on 5 matching bases. V was trimmed by 4 bases and J by 0 bases, leaving 10 bases between them. The germline CDR1 and CDR2 sequences are MNHNS and SASEGT. CDR3 length: 15 residues. The CDR3 DNA reads TGTGCCAGCAGTGGATACAGGAGCTCTGGAAACACCATATATTTT. Translated, it gives CASSGYRSSGNTIYF.

This clone appeared a few times. The J gene is TRBJ2-7, the V gene TRBV10-3; 8 positions agree with TRBD2. CDR1 ENHRY and CDR2 SYGVKD come from the germline V gene. This CDR3 region has 13 residues. V was clipped by 7 bases and J by 5 bases; unmatched bases: 7. CDR3 nucleotides: TGTGCCATCACCGGGACTAGAGCGAACGAGCAGTACTTC. Translating gives CAITGTRANEQYF.

V usage is TRBV6-6 and J usage is TRBJ2-7; 8 nucleotides agree with TRBD2. In germline, CDR1 is MNHNY, CDR2 SVGAGI (reference sequence). The CDR3 loop spans 15 amino acids. The trim removed 6 bases at V and 2 bases at J, leaving 9 bases unmatched. CDR3 coding DNA: TGTGCCAGCAGCCGCCGGGGGGGACTGACCTACGAGCAGTACTTC. It is translated as CASSRRGGLTYEQYF.

This clone was recorded a few times. The rearrangement links TRBV6-5 to TRBJ2-7; TRBD2 agrees at 13 bases. Looked up from germline, CDR1 is MNHEY and CDR2 is SVGAGI. The CDR3 runs 15 residues. V gave up 2 bases and J gave up 9 bases; unmatched junction bases: 7. This chain's CDR3 is CASSYDGLAGAGQYF. The CDR3 DNA reads TGTGCCAGCAGTTACGACGGACTAGCGGGAGCAGGGCAGTACTTC.

This clone was seen more than once but under ten times. The genes are TRBV28 and TRBJ1-5; D call uncertain. The CDR3 has 16 residues. V was shortened by 1 base and J by 0 bases, with 10 bases between the two germline ends. The germline gives CDR1 MDHEN, CDR2 SYDVKM. The CDR3 coding sequence is TGTGCCAGCAGTTTATCAGCAGACTATAGCAATCAGCCCCAGCATTTT. Encoded protein: CASSLSADYSNQPQHF.

This clone has just a few counts. The rearrangement joins TRBV28 to TRBJ2-5; TRBD1 matches 9 bases. The germline V gene has CDR1 MDHEN and CDR2 SYDVKM. The CDR3 is 14 residues long. V was clipped by 6 bases and J by 7 bases; unmatched bases: 9. The CDR3 DNA reads as TGTGCCAGCAGCACTGCCGGGACAGGGTCGACCCAGTACTTC. This encodes CASSTAGTGSTQYF.

Only a few counts were recorded for this clone. The V and J genes are TRBV29-1 and TRBJ2-1; 8 positions agree with TRBD2. The V gene end was trimmed by 5 bases and the J gene end by 0 bases; junction bases not matched to a gene: 6. Germline V gene sequence: CDR1 SQVTM, CDR2 ANQGSEA. This CDR3 region has 15 residues. In nucleotides, the CDR3 is TGCAGCGTTAAAGGAGCGGGGGCCTCCTACAATGAGCAGTTCTTC. Encoded protein: CSVKGAGASYNEQFF.

The chain uses TRBV7-2 and TRBJ1-1; 10 nucleotides agree with TRBD1. The CDR3 has 13 residues. V trimming: 2 bases; J trimming: 10 bases; junction bases outside the gene matches: 4. Germline CDR1 and CDR2: SGHTA and FQGNSA. For the CDR3, the DNA is TGTGCCAGCAGCTTACGACAGGGGGCTCGAGCTTTCTTT. It encodes CASSLRQGARAFF.

The V and J genes are TRBV11-2 and TRBJ1-3; D gene unclear. Germline loops: CDR1 SGHAT, CDR2 FQNNGV. V gave up 5 bases and J gave up 0 bases, with 11 bases separating them. There are 15 residues in the CDR3. DNA for the CDR3: TGTGCCAGCAGCCCTGGACTGCGCTCTGGAAACACCATATATTTT. The encoded protein is CASSPGLRSGNTIYF.

V is TRBV7-3 and J is TRBJ2-5; D unresolved. The germline V and J ends were trimmed by 5 bases and 5 bases, with 18 bases remaining between them. CDR1 SGHTA and CDR2 FQGTGA come from the germline V gene. The CDR3 consists of 15 residues. CDR3 sequence reads: CASSPRTGFGETQYF. The CDR3 DNA is TGTGCCAGCAGCCCCCGTACCGGGTTCGGGGAGACCCAGTACTTC.

J is TRBJ1-1 and V is TRBV29-1; TRBD1 matches 8 bases. The CDR3 sequence is 13 residues long. Unmatched junction bases numbered 4, after V lost 6 bases and J lost 1 base. Germline V gene sequence: CDR1 SQVTM, CDR2 ANQGSEA. CDR3 in DNA: TGCAGCGTACACGGACAGGGGAACACTGAAGCTTTCTTT. It yields the protein CSVHGQGNTEAFF.

As to this clone: Additional DNA sequences in this sample encode the identical CDR3. The genes are TRBV6-5 and TRBJ2-7, with D possibly TRBD2 on 6 matching bases. V was shortened by 0 bases and J by 4 bases, with 13 bases between the two germline ends. CDR3 length: 15 residues. Germline-derived CDR1 and CDR2 are MNHEY and SVGAGI. CDR3 in DNA: TGTGCCAGCAGTTACTCCTGGCAGGGAGGTTACGAGCAGTACTTC. This codes for CASSYSWQGGYEQYF.

This clone was seen a handful of times. The final CDR3 position lacks the conserved phenylalanine or tryptophan, pointing to a likely read error. In DNA, the CDR3 is TGTGCCAGCAGTTTGATTGACAGCACGTTTACAGATACGCAGTATCTT. Amino acid sequence: CASSLIDSTFTDTQYL. The rearrangement links TRBV27 to TRBJ2-3; the D gene is possibly TRBD1 (5 bases). The germline V gene has CDR1 MNHEY and CDR2 SMNVEV (reference sequence). V was clipped by 3 bases and J by 3 bases, with 16 bases between them. This CDR3 is built from 16 residues.